This is a list of T cell receptor beta chains from one sample in a study of blood T cell repertoires in COVID-19. This table comes from immunoSEQ multiplex PCR, and its TCRdb copy is limited to in-frame clones, with some not included. The sample holds almost 250,000 clones; approximately 90% are singletons and the top ten take over 4%. Sequenced: PBMCs or T cells enriched from blood (not recorded which). These receptors were obtained from a woman in her 30s who had recovered from COVID-19. Each CDR3 is given with its conserved first and last residue. Each record gives: CDR3 protein, CDR3 DNA, D gene, J gene, V gene, clone size. D genes are given only for firm matches. Where a row states a size, it is once, few, many or the class of an expanded clone; other rows omit it.

cdr3_aa: CASSLEPGLEGETQYF
cdr3_nt: TGTGCTAGCAGCTTAGAACCGGGACTTGAGGGGGAGACCCAGTACTTC
d_call: -
j_call: TRBJ2-5
v_call: TRBV7-7
clone_size: -

cdr3_aa: CASVVSGRGTDTQYF
cdr3_nt: TGTGCCAGCGTTGTAAGCGGGAGAGGAACAGATACGCAGTATTTT
d_call: TRBD2
j_call: TRBJ2-3
v_call: TRBV6-5
clone_size: -

cdr3_aa: CASSSRAAGIITYEQYF
cdr3_nt: TGTGCCAGCAGCTCTCGGGCAGCGGGAATTATCACCTACGAGCAGTACTTC
d_call: TRBD2
j_call: TRBJ2-7
v_call: TRBV13
clone_size: -

cdr3_aa: CASSPGDGTDTQYF
cdr3_nt: TGTGCCAGCAGCCCGGGGGATGGGACAGATACGCAGTATTTT
d_call: -
j_call: TRBJ2-3
v_call: TRBV11-1
clone_size: once

cdr3_aa: CASSPSHRQEENTIYF
cdr3_nt: TGTGCCAGCTCACCAAGCCATCGGCAGGAGGAAAACACCATATATTTT
d_call: -
j_call: TRBJ1-3
v_call: TRBV18
clone_size: -

cdr3_aa: CATSRGFFAGGYNEQFF
cdr3_nt: TGTGCCACCAGCAGAGGTTTTTTCGCGGGAGGATACAATGAGCAGTTCTTC
d_call: TRBD2
j_call: TRBJ2-1
v_call: TRBV15
clone_size: few

cdr3_aa: CASSLGRGDQPQHF
cdr3_nt: TGTGCCAGCAGCTTAGGGCGGGGAGATCAGCCCCAGCATTTT
d_call: -
j_call: TRBJ1-5
v_call: TRBV7-6
clone_size: -

cdr3_aa: CSVGGLAGVRSMEETQYF
cdr3_nt: TGCAGCGTTGGGGGACTAGCGGGAGTAAGGAGTATGGAAGAGACCCAGTACTTC
d_call: TRBD2
j_call: TRBJ2-5
v_call: TRBV29-1
clone_size: -

cdr3_aa: CASSPKIGQGIVNTEAFF
cdr3_nt: TGCGCCAGCAGCCCCAAAATTGGACAGGGAATTGTGAACACTGAAGCTTTCTTT
d_call: TRBD1
j_call: TRBJ1-1
v_call: TRBV4-3
clone_size: -

cdr3_aa: CASSTRDFDNEQFF
cdr3_nt: TGTGCCAGTAGTACTCGGGACTTCGACAATGAGCAGTTCTTC
d_call: -
j_call: TRBJ2-1
v_call: TRBV19
clone_size: once

cdr3_aa: CSASRAGEQYF
cdr3_nt: TGCAGTGCTAGCAGGGCAGGTGAGCAGTACTTC
d_call: -
j_call: TRBJ2-7
v_call: TRBV20-1
clone_size: -